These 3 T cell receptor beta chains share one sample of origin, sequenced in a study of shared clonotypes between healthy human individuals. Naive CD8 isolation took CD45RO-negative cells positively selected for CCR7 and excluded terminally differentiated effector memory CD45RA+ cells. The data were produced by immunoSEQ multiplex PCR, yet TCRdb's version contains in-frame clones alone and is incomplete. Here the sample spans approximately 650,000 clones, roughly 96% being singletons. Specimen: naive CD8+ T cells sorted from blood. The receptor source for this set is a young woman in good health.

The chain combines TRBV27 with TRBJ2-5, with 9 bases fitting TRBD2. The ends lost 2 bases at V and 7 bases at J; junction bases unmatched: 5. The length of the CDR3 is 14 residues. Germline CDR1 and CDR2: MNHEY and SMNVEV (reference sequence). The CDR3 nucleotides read TGTGCCAGCAGTTTAGCGGGAGGGGGGGGGACCCAGTACTTC. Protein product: CASSLAGGGGTQYF.

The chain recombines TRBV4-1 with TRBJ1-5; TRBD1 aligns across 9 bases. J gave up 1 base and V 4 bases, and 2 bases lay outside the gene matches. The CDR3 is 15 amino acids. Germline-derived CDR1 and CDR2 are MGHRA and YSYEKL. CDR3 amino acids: CASSPTGGSNQPQHF. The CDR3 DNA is TGCGCCAGCAGCCCGACAGGGGGAAGCAATCAGCCCCAGCATTTT.

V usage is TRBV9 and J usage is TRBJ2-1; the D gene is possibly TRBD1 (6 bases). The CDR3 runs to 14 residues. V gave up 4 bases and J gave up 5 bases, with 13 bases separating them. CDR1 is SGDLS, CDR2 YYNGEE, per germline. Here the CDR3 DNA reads TGTGCCAGCAGCCCATTGACAGGAGACAATGAGCAGTTCTTC. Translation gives CASSPLTGDNEQFF.